This TCR beta chain was observed in a study of cytomegalovirus exposure and HLA in healthy donors (dated 2017 in TCRdb). Regarding the research as a whole: According to an earlier analysis of several hundred of the donors, about 170 million T cells yielded over 100 million unique TCR beta sequences and about 280 Gb of sequence data. An early release covering 550 to 650 HLA-typed donors comprised around 300 gigabases of sequencing data and around 86 million unique TCR sequences. Of the roughly 420 genotyped donors, 81% were placed in the genetic ancestry cluster associated with self-reported Caucasian donors. The study was designed to test whether signatures of past pathogen exposure could be identified by cataloging public T cell receptors. The study profiled the T cell repertoires of some 610 subjects by immunosequencing and related them to cytomegalovirus serostatus. In addition to the first cohort of 666 subjects, a separate validation cohort of approximately 130 different subjects was used. High-throughput TCR immunosequencing, statistical association of individual TCRs with disease status, and machine learning were combined to predict cytomegalovirus infection status. In a later analysis, previously published TCR beta repertoires from several hundred donors were re-analyzed and high-resolution HLA genotyping was added so that TCR occurrence patterns could be studied. In the later analysis, no new phenotypic data were used to find candidate immune exposures; instead, reliance was placed on TCR beta sequences and their occurrence across donors. In an earlier analysis of more than 550 of the donors, high-throughput TCR beta sequencing was used to judge whether each TCR beta V gene segment behaved as functional or pseudogenic. Donor age, sex, ethnicity and CMV serostatus were compiled together with the repertoire data. In a later genetic analysis, genome-wide SNP genotypes for about 55% of the 666 donors were used, and that subset was treated as a discovery cohort. All discovery cohort repertoires had been generated on a single sequencing platform. Class I and class II HLA loci were covered by the typing at four-digit resolution. The number of donors typed differed by locus, with about 620-630 for A, B, C, DRB1 and DQB1, around 520 for DQA1, about 610 for DPA1, and 472 for DPB1. Roughly 5 DR-DQ haplotypes were handled as single units for association and clustering, since linkage in the cohort was strong. Across 398 genotyped donors of the cohort, an average of 235,054 unique TCR beta nucleotide sequences per donor were sequenced, and approximately 17% of those sequences were non-productive. Study-wide conclusions, independent of this receptor: In both the original and validation cohorts, the classifier was reported to diagnose cytomegalovirus status with high specificity and sensitivity. CMV serostatus was the only immune exposure information available for the cohort. A further reported finding was that TCR beta sequences accurately predicted the HLA-A and HLA-B alleles for most subjects in the first cohort. A total of 164 TCR beta chains were listed by the study as associated with cytomegalovirus. Linkage disequilibrium might explain the correlated functional status among segregating V segments, but an unknown experimental factor could not be excluded. An association between a missense DCLRE1C variant and V-gene and J-gene trimming of TCR beta chains was found in a later genetic analysis and replicated in an independent cohort. Across donors, most TCR sequences were observed very rarely, whereas some public TCRs were present in many individuals. In this cohort, only TCR beta chains were sequenced, and detectable features were limited by the absence of alpha or paired-chain data. In an earlier analysis of 500 to 650 of the donors, most TCR beta V segments appeared in productive rearrangements about 90% or about 30% of the time, broadly matching IMGT annotations. In a later analysis, TCR association rates were found to vary across HLA loci, with the most associated TCRs seen for DRB1 alleles and the fewest for HLA-C alleles. It was suggested by the authors that the approach could potentially be generalized to other disease states and immunological phenotypes. A later analysis reported that several top co-occurrence clusters appeared linked to parvovirus B19, influenza, CMV and Epstein-Barr virus. In a later genetic analysis, fewer N-insertions in productive TCRs were reported among donors in an Asian-associated ancestry cluster than the roughly 700-donor mean. A later analysis found that most CMV-associated TCR beta chains appeared HLA-restricted, with HLA associations seemingly driven largely by CMV exposure. Sequencing depth was assumed to be roughly uniform across donors in the presence/absence analyses, though that assumption may not hold. In a later analysis, HLA-associated TCR beta chains were found to be more clonally expanded and to have lower generation probabilities than equally common non-associated chains. The sequencing pipeline was judged likely to have produced a cluster of highly shared sequence variants as a technical artifact. Because HLA typing was missing for some donors at each locus, association tests included only the typed subset. Seventeen rarely observed V segments, including chromosome 9 orphons, were excluded from the earlier analysis of several hundred of the donors because counts were too low. When HLA alleles, especially DR and DQ, strongly co-occurred, attributing TCR associations to individual alleles was difficult. A later analysis associated 16,951 TCR beta sequences with specific HLA alleles at a false discovery rate of 0.05. Three of the identified cytomegalovirus-associated TCR beta chains were confirmed in vitro to be specific for cytomegalovirus antigens.

Receptor amplification or capture employed the immunoSEQ multiplex PCR assay. A mixture of 60 forward primers for TCR Vbeta segments and 13 reverse primers for TCR Jbeta segments was used in the multiplex PCR. The CDR3 region of rearranged TCR beta genes was amplified from genomic DNA by a multiplex PCR assay. Amplified TCR beta libraries were sequenced as 87-base-pair reads on the Illumina HiSeq System. The study's own analysis went as follows. In a later analysis, some 80 million unique TCR beta chains were counted across the 500 to 700 repertoires, and approximately 9.9 million of these chains were shared by at least two donors. To remove PCR and sequencing errors, raw reads were error-corrected and collapsed into unique sequences using a nearest-neighbor algorithm that merged closely related sequences. Alignment of CDR3 sequences to IMGT reference sequences was used to assign V, D and J gene segments. Each retained sequence needed at least a six-nucleotide match to both a V gene segment and a J gene segment. A rearrangement was called productive if the CDR3 had no stop codons and remained in frame with V and J, and every other rearrangement was called non-productive. Following IMGT convention, CDR3 was defined as the stretch from the second conserved V-encoded cysteine to the conserved J-encoded phenylalanine. The earlier analysis of 587 of the donors excluded sequences that lacked an unambiguous match to a single V gene segment. In an earlier analysis of approximately 610 of the donors, V segments were called functional above 56.7% productive rearrangements and were called segregating when the between-donor standard deviation exceeded 5%. To diagnose cytomegalovirus status from the catalog of TCR beta chain sequences, a statistical classification framework was built. In a later analysis, V and J genes were assigned by comparing TCR nucleotide sequences against IMGT/GENE-DB human TR gene sequences. The TCRdist pipeline was used in a later analysis to assign CDR3 sequences and most-parsimonious VDJ recombination scenarios. In a later analysis, each TCR beta chain was defined by its CDR3 amino acid sequence together with its V-gene family, and reads lacking a unique V-gene family were excluded. In a later analysis, 450 to 600 highly shared, low-generation-probability nucleotide sequences were removed to address suspected cross-contamination and a sequencing artifact. In a later analysis, a clonal expansion index was calculated for each public chain from normalized within-repertoire ranks of inferred template counts. Generation probabilities in a later analysis came from a VDJ recombination model fitted to out-of-frame rearrangements, and those results were checked against IGoR. In a later analysis, hypergeometric tests were used to score TCR-TCR, TCR-HLA and TCR-CMV co-occurrence, with a repertoire-size bias correction applied to TCR pairs. A later analysis estimated false discovery rates by permuting HLA or CMV assignments 20 times. In a later analysis, co-occurring TCRs were grouped with DBSCAN, and TCRdist sequence similarity was added when clustering was performed within HLA-allele-positive subsets. Co-occurrence clustering excluded repertoires with fewer than 30,000 or more than 120,000 public chains, plus five with anomalous nucleotide sharing. TCRdb provides this immuneACCESS table in a form limited to in-frame rearrangements. Some clones are lacking; in checked studies, under half of them reflect an unresolved V gene, and why the rest are absent is not known. That table is the source of V, J and clone size, and D and trimming were worked out from the DNA. Across this sample there are around 100,000 clones, with around three quarters seen only once. The ten largest account for approximately 4.1% of the sample.

This clone occurred once. Which antigen it targets is not known. No much larger clone exists at a distance of one base, and base qualities are not known. The cohort comprised under 700 healthy bone marrow donors. Cohort members were all nominally healthy when sampled, although unrecorded immune exposures were likely present. The donor tested CMV seropositive and was one of the 289 seropositive cohort members. Every donor gave a peripheral blood sample, and the peripheral blood mononuclear cells from that sample were used for TCR beta sequencing. Genomic DNA was extracted from the blood cell samples with the Qiagen DNeasy Blood Extraction Kit. Sequenced material: PBMCs. The sequence was obtained from a female donor in good health and CMV-seropositive.

The CDR3 amino acid sequence is: CASSLYSSYEQYF. The bases read TGTGCCAGCAGCTTATACAGTTCCTACGAGCAGTACTTC. Rearrangement joined TRBV7-8 to TRBJ2-7; the D gene is unclear. The germline V gene encodes CDR1 SGHVS and CDR2 FQNEAQ. The CDR3 starts with the cysteine, ends with the phenylalanine, and has 13 residues. The kept DNA is CDR3 alone, 39 bases in frame from the first base. The V end loses 2 bases and the J end loses 1 base, and a stretch of 6 bases separates them. With the rest looked up from the reference TRBV7-8 and TRBJ2-7 genes rather than sequenced, the full variable domain is GAGVSQSPRYKVAKRGQDVALRCDPISGHVSLFWYQQALGQGPEFLTYFQNEAQLDKSGLPSDRFFAERPEGSVSTLKIQRTQQEDSAVYLCASSLYSSYEQYFGPGTRLTVT.